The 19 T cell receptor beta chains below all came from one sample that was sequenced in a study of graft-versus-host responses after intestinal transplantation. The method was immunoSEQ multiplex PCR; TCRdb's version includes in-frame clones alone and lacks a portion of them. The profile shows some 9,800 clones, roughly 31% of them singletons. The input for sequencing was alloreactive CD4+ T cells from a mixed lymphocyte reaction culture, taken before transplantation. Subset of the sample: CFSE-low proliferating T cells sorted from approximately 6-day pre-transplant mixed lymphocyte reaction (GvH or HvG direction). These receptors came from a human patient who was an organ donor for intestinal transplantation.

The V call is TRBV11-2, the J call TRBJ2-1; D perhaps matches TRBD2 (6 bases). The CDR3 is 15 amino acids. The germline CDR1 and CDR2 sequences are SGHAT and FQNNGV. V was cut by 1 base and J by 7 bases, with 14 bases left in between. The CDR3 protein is CASSLVGVRGNEQFF. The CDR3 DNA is TGTGCCAGCAGCTTAGTAGGAGTGCGGGGTAATGAGCAGTTCTTC.

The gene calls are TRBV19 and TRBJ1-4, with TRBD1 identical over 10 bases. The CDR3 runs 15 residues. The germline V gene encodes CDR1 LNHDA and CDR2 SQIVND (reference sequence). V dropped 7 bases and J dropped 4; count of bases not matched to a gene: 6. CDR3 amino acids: CASNSGTGDNEKLFF. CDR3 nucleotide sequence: TGTGCCAGTAATTCCGGGACAGGGGATAATGAAAAACTGTTTTTT. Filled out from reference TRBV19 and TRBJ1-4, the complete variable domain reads DGGITQSPKYLFRKEGQNVTLSCEQNLNHDAMYWYRQDPGQGLRLIYYSQIVNDFQKGDIAEGYSVSREKKESFPLTVTSAQKNPTAFYLCASNSGTGDNEKLFFGSGTQLSVL.

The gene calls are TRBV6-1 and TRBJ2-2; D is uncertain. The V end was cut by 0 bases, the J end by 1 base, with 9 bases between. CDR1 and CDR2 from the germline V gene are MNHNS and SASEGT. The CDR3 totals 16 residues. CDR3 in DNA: TGTGCCAGCAGTGAAGCACCCCGGCAGAACACCGGGGAGCTGTTTTTT. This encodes CASSEAPRQNTGELFF.

Here the CDR3 reads CASSYLAGGTDTQYF. The CDR3 region has the DNA TGTGCCAGCAGTTACTTAGCGGGGGGCACAGATACGCAGTATTTT. The J gene is TRBJ2-3, the V gene TRBV6-5, with TRBD2 matching 9 bases. Germline CDR1 and CDR2: MNHEY and SVGAGI. The CDR3 has 15 residues. V lost 1 base to trimming and J lost 1 base; unmatched junction nucleotides: 0.

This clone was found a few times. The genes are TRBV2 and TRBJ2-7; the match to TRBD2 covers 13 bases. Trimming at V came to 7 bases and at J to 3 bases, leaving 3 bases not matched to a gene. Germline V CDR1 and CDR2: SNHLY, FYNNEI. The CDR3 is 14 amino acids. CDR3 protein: CASMRTSGGYEQYF. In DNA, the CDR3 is TGTGCCAGCATGAGGACTAGCGGGGGCTACGAGCAGTACTTC.

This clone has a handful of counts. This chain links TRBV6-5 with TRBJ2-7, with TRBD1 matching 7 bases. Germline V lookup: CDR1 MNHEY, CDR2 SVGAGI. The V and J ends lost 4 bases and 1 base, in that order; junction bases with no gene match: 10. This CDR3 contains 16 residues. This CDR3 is CASSFFGTVLSYEQYF. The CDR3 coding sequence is TGTGCCAGCAGTTTCTTCGGGACAGTCCTTTCCTACGAGCAGTACTTC.

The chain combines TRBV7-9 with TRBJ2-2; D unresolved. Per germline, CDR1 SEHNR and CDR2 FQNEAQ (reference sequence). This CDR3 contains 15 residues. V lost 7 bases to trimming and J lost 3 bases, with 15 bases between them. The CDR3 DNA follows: TGTGCCAGCAACTCCCCGTTGGGGTACACCGGGGAGCTGTTTTTT. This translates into CASNSPLGYTGELFF. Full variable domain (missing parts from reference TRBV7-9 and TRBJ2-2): DTGVSQNPRHKITKRGQNVTFRCDPISEHNRLYWYRQTLGQGPEFLTYFQNEAQLEKSRLLSDRFSAERPKGSFSTLEIQRTEQGDSAMYLCASNSPLGYTGELFFGEGSRLTVL.

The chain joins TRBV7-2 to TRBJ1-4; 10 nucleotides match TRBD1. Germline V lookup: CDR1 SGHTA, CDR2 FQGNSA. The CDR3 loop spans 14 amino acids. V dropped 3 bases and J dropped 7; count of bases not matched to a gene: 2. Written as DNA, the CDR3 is TGTGCCAGCAGCTTCCGGGACAGGGGTGAAAAACTGTTTTTT. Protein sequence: CASSFRDRGEKLFF.

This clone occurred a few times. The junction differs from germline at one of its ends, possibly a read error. CDR3 coding DNA: TGTGCCAGCGAAAACTCTGGGGCCAACGCCCTGACTTTC. Protein product: CASENSGANALTF. This rearrangement joins TRBV19 to TRBJ2-6; a weak D match, TRBD1 (5 bases). The CDR3 length is 13 residues. Germline V gene lookup returns CDR1 LNHDA and CDR2 SQIVND (reference sequence).

The CDR3 is CAISESPGGRQPQHF. The DNA for the CDR3 is TGTGCCATCAGTGAGTCGCCAGGGGGCAGGCAGCCCCAGCATTTT. The chain uses TRBV10-3 and TRBJ1-5; 8 bases are shared with TRBD1. Unmatched junction bases numbered 5, after V lost 0 bases and J lost 7 bases. The CDR3 extends over 15 amino acids. Per the germline V gene, CDR1 is ENHRY and CDR2 is SYGVKD.

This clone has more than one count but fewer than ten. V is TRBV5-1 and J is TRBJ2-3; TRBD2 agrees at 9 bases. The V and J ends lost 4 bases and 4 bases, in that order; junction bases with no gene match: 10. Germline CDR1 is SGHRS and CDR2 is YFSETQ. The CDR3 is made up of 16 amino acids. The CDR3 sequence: CASSLAGHNVPDTQYF. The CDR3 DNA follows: TGCGCCAGCAGCCTAGCGGGACATAACGTACCAGATACGCAGTATTTT.

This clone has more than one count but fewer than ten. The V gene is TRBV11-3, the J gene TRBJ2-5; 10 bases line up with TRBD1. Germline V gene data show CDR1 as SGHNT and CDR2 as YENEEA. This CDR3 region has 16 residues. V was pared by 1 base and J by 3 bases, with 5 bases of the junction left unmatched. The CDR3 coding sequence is TGTGCCAGCAGCTTAGCGCGACAGGGGGCGAAAGAGACCCAGTACTTC. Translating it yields CASSLARQGAKETQYF.

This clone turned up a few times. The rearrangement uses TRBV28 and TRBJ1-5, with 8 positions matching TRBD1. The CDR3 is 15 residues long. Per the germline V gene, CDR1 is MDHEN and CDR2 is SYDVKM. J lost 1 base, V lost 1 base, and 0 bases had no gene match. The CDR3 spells CASSLSGGSNQPQHF. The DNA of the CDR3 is TGTGCCAGCAGTTTATCAGGGGGCAGCAATCAGCCCCAGCATTTT.

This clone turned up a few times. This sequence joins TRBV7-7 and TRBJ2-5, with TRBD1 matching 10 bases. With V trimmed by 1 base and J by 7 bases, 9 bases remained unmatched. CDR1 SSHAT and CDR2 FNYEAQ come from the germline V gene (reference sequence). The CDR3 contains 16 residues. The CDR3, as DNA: TGTGCCAGCAGCTTAGGGACAGGGGGGGCCACGTGGACCCAGTACTTC. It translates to CASSLGTGGATWTQYF.

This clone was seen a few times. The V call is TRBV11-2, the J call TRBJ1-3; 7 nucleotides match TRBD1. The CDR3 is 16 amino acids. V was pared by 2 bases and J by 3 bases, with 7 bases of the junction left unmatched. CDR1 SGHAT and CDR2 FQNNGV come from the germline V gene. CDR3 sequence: CASSLTRGFSGNTIYF. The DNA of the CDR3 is TGTGCCAGCAGCTTAACCAGGGGGTTTAGTGGAAACACCATATATTTT.

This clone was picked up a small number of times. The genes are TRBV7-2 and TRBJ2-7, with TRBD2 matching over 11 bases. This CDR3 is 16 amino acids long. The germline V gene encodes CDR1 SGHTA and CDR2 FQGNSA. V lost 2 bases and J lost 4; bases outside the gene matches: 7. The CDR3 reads CASSLYLAGGPYEQYF. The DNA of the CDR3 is TGTGCCAGCAGCTTATACCTAGCGGGGGGTCCGTACGAGCAGTACTTC.

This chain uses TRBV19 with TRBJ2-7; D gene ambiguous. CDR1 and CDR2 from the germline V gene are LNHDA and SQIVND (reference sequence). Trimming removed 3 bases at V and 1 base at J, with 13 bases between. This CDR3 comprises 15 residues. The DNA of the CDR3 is TGTGCCAGTAGTATTTCAGGCAGGTTTTCCTACGAGCAGTACTTC. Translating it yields CASSISGRFSYEQYF.

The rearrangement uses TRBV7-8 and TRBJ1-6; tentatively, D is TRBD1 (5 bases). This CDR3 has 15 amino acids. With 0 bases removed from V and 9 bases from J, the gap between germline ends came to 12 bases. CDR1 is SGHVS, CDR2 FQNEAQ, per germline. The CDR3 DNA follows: TGTGCCAGCAGCTTAGCAGGGGCCCAAATTTCACCCCTCCACTTT. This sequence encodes CASSLAGAQISPLHF.

The CDR3 bases are TGTGCCAGCAGCGTAGTAGTACCCGGGACCGCCAATCAGCCCCAGCATTTT. Amino acid sequence: CASSVVVPGTANQPQHF. The chain couples TRBV9 to TRBJ1-5, with D possibly matching TRBD1 (5 bases). The CDR3 sequence is 17 residues long. Trimming removed 0 bases from V and 3 bases from J, with 16 bases in between. Germline assignment: CDR1 SGDLS and CDR2 YYNGEE.